This T cell receptor (beta chain) emerged from a study of blood T cell repertoires in COVID-19. The wider study: Acute and convalescent COVID-19 specimens originated in the United States, Italy and Spain. T cells, B-cell-depleted T cells, or PBMCs supplied cDNA or gDNA.

The CDR3 length is 13 residues. Trimming removed 7 bases from V and 3 bases from J, with 12 bases in between. Sequencing was performed with immunoSEQ multiplex PCR; in TCRdb, only in-frame clones are kept and a portion is missing. The table includes about 170,000 clones, around 84% detected once. J is TRBJ2-5 and V is TRBV12-3 or TRBV12-4, with a tentative D call TRBD1 (6 bases). Sequencing was carried out using peripheral blood. This sequence was found in a human donor with acute or convalescent COVID-19. The donor label of this sample is uncertain. CDR3 coding DNA: TGTGCCAGCACACCAACAGGGAAAGAGACCCAGTACTTC. Translated: CASTPTGKETQYF.